This TCR beta chain was sequenced in a study of PD-1 blockade in classical Hodgkin lymphoma. Across the study: Patients had nivolumab dosed at 3 mg/kg, delivered intravenously every 2 weeks.

The germline CDR1 and CDR2 sequences are LNHNV and YYDKDF (reference sequence). The CDR3 runs 16 residues. The V gene lost 2 bases and the J gene lost 3 bases, with 13 bases spanning the gap. Brentuximab vedotin exposure varied, and every patient relapsed after autologous stem cell transplantation. Here immunoSEQ multiplex PCR was the method, and the copy in TCRdb shows in-frame clones only, minus some. The sample lists approximately 52,000 clones; just under 75% were seen once. The sequenced sample was peripheral blood mononuclear cells (PBMCs), obtained before the second cycle of nivolumab. This sequence was found in a human donor with classical Hodgkin lymphoma. The chain is built from TRBV15 and TRBJ2-2; D is undetermined. The CDR3 loop reads CATSRTQSPDTGELFF. For the CDR3, the DNA is TGTGCCACCAGCAGAACACAGTCCCCTGACACCGGGGAGCTGTTTTTT.